This T cell receptor (beta chain) was obtained from a study of blood T cell repertoires in COVID-19. Germline CDR1 reads SGHRS; CDR2 reads YFSETQ. The CDR3 loop spans 15 amino acids. J was trimmed by 8 bases and V by 3 bases; bases with no gene match: 7. The table came from immunoSEQ multiplex PCR; TCRdb's copy has only in-frame clones and leaves some out. The repertoire holds about 97,000 clones, approximately 90% seen once, with around 15% in the top ten. What was sequenced was peripheral blood. The receptor's source is a man between 45 and 60 years old with acute or convalescent COVID-19. The gene calls are TRBV5-1 and TRBJ1-6; TRBD1 agrees at 8 bases. The CDR3 nucleotides are TGCGCCAGCAGCTATTTAGGACAGGGCGATTCACCCCTCCACTTT. This translates into CASSYLGQGDSPLHF.